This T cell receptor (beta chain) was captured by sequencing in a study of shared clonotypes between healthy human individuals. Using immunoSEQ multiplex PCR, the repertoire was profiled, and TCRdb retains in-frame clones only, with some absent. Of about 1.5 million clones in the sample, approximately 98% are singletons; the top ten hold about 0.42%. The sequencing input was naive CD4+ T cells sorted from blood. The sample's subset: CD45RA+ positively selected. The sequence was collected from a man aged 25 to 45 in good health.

For the CDR3, the DNA is TGTGCCAGCAGCTTATGGTTGAGCTTTGGCGAGCAGTACTTC. Protein sequence: CASSLWLSFGEQYF. The chain has TRBV7-3 and TRBJ2-7; no reliable D call. With 2 bases removed from V and 6 bases from J, the gap between germline ends came to 14 bases. Germline V gene data show CDR1 as SGHTA and CDR2 as FQGTGA. This CDR3 has 14 residues.